This T cell receptor (beta chain) was profiled in a study of T cell clones after liver transplantation. Study at large: Third-party-reactive TCRbeta sequences from pre-transplant mixed lymphocyte reactions served as antigen-independent comparators.

This clone was recorded many times. Using immunoSEQ multiplex PCR, the repertoire was profiled, and TCRdb retains in-frame clones only, with some absent. The sample lists around 75,000 clones; around 84% were seen once. This sequence originates from a human patient who received a liver transplant. The graft donor may be the source of some T cells. The source material was CD4+ T cells from blood, sampled around 50 months after liver transplant.

The CDR3 nucleotides read TGTGCCAGCAGTTACTCGACGACCGACCCCCAGCATTTT. As protein: CASSYSTTDPQHF. The J gene is TRBJ1-5, the V gene TRBV6-6; no reliable D call. Between the trimmed V and J ends, which lost 0 bases and 10 bases, there was a span of 10 bases. CDR3 length: 13 amino acids. Germline V CDR1 and CDR2: MNHNY, SVGAGI (reference sequence).